This T cell receptor beta chain was captured by sequencing in a study of CD8+ T cells in alopecia areata. Study-level background: Tofacitinib exposure lasted 6 to 18 months, followed by 6 months off drug.

The CDR3 spans 12 residues. The V end was cut by 3 bases, the J end by 9 bases, with 12 bases between. CDR1 is GTSNPN and CDR2 is SVGIG in the germline V gene (reference sequence). Extracted from the samples, RNA was reverse transcribed into cDNA to serve as the sequencing template. Measured with immunoSEQ multiplex PCR; TCRdb has only the in-frame clones, and not every one. The sample consists of 150,000 to 200,000 clones, roughly 70% of them appearing once. This sample comprised CD8+ T cells sorted from blood, obtained at week 0. The source of this sequence is a human donor with alopecia areata. The chain joins TRBV30 to TRBJ2-1; D call uncertain. CDR3 nucleotides: TGTGCCTGGAGCCCCCCACCGGGTGAGCAGTTCTTC. Translation: CAWSPPPGEQFF.